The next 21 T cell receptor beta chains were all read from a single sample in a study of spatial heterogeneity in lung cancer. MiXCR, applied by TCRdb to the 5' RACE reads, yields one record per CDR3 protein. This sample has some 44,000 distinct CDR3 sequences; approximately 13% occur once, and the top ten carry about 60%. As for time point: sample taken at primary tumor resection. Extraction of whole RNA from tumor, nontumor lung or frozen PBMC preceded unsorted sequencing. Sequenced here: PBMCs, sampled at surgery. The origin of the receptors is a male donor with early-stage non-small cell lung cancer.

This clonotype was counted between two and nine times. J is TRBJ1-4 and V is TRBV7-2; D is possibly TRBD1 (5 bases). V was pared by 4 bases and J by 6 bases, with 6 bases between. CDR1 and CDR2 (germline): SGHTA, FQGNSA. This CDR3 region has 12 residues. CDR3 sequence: CASSWGYEKLFF. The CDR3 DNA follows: TGTGCCAGCAGCTGGGGGTATGAAAAACTGTTTTTT.

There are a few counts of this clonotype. In DNA form, the CDR3 reads TGTGCCAGCAGTTTCCCCGGGTTTTCGAACACCGGGGAGCTGTTTTTT. This codes for CASSFPGFSNTGELFF. This chain uses TRBV28 with TRBJ2-2; D is unclear. The CDR3 contains 16 residues. The germline V gene has CDR1 MDHEN and CDR2 SYDVKM. Trimming cost V 3 bases and J 0 bases, with 11 bases left between them.

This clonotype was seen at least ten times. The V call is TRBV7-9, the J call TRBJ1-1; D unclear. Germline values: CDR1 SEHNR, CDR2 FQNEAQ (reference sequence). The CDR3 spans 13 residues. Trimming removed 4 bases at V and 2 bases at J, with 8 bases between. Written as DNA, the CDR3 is TGTGCCAGCAGCTCCCAAGGCAACACTGAAGCTTTCTTT. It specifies CASSSQGNTEAFF. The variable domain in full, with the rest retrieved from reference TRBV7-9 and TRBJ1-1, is DTGVSQNPRHKITKRGQNVTFRCDPISEHNRLYWYRQTLGQGPEFLTYFQNEAQLEKSRLLSDRFSAERPKGSFSTLEIQRTEQGDSAMYLCASSSQGNTEAFFGQGTRLTVV.

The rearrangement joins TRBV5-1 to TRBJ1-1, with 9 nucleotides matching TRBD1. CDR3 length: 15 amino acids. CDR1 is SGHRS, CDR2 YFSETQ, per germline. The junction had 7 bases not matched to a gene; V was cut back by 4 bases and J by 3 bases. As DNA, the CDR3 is TGCGCCAGCAGCGTGACGGGACAGGGAGACACTGAAGCTTTCTTT. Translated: CASSVTGQGDTEAFF.

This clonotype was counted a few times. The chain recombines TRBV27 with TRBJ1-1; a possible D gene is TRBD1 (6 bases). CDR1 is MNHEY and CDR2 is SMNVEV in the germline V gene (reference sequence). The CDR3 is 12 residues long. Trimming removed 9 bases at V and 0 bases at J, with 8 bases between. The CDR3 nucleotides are TGTGCCAGTCAGGGGATGAACACTGAAGCTTTCTTT. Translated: CASQGMNTEAFF.

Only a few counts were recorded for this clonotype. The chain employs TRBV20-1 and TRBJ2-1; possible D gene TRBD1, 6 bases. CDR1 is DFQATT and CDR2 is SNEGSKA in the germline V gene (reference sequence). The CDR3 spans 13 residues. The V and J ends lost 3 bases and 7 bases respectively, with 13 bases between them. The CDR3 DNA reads TGCAGTGCTAGTGGACAGATTAGGAATGAGCAGTTCTTC. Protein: CSASGQIRNEQFF.

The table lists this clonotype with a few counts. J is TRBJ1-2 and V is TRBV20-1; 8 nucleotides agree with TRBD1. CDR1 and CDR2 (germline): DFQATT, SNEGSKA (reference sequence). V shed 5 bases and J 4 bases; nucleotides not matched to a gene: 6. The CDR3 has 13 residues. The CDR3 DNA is TGCAGTGCTCCCAGGGGGCGCAGCTATGGCTACACCTTC. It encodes CSAPRGRSYGYTF.

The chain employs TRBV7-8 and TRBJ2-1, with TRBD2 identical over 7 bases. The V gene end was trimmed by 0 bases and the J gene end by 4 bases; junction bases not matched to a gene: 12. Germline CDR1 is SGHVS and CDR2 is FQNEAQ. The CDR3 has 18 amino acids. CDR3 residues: CASSLARVGEGRYNEQFF. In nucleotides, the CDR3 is TGTGCCAGCAGCTTAGCGCGTGTCGGGGAGGGTAGGTACAATGAGCAGTTCTTC.

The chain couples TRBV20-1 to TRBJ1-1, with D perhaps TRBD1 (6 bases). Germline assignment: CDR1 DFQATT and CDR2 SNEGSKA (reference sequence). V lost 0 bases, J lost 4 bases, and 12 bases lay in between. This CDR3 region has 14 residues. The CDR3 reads CSARDSWGATEAFF. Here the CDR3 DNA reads TGCAGTGCTAGAGATTCGTGGGGGGCCACTGAAGCTTTCTTT.

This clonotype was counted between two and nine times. CDR3 residues: CASSLTRGQAKNIQYF. In DNA, the CDR3 is TGTGCCAGCAGCTTAACCCGAGGGCAGGCCAAAAACATTCAGTACTTC. The chain couples TRBV7-2 to TRBJ2-4, with D possibly being TRBD2 (5 bases). Between the trimmed V and J ends, which lost 2 bases and 1 base, there was a span of 12 bases. The CDR3 covers 16 residues. Germline V lookup: CDR1 SGHTA, CDR2 FQGNSA.

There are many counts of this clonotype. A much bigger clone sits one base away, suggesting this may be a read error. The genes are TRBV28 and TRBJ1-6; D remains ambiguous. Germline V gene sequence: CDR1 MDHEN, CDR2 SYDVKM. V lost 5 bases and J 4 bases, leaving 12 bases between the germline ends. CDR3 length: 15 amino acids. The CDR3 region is CASSEIEAYNSPLHF. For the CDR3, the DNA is TGTGCCAGCAGTGAAATAGAGGCTTATAATTCACCCCTCCACTTT. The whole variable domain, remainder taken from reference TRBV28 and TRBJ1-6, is DVKVTQSSRYLVKRTGEKVFLECVQDMDHENMFWYRQDPGLGLRLIYFSYDVKMKEKGDIPEGYSVSREKKERFSLILESASTNQTSMYLCASSEIEAYNSPLHFGNGTRLTVT.

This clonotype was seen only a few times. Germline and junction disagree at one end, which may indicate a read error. The CDR3 here is CASSRIGGEVNTEAFF. The CDR3 DNA sequence: TGTGCTAGCAGCCGCATCGGGGGCGAGGTGAACACTGAAGCTTTCTTT. The chain uses TRBV7-7 and TRBJ1-1; TRBD1 is a possible D gene (6 bases). The CDR3 consists of 16 residues. Germline CDR1 and CDR2: SSHAT and FNYEAQ (reference sequence). Drawing the rest from reference TRBV7-7 and TRBJ1-1, the complete variable domain is GAGVSQSPRYKVTKRGQDVTLRCDPISSHATLYWYQQALGQGPEFLTYFNYEAQPDKSGLPSDRFSAERPEGSISTLTIQRTEQRDSAMYRCASSRIGGEVNTEAFFGQGTRLTVV.

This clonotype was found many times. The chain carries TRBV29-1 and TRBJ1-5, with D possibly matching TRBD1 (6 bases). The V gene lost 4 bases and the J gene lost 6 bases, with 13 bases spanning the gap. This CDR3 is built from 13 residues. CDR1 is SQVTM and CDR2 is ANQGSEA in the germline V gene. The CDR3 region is CSVAAGVGQPQHF. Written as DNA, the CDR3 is TGCAGCGTTGCAGCAGGGGTTGGTCAGCCCCAGCATTTT.

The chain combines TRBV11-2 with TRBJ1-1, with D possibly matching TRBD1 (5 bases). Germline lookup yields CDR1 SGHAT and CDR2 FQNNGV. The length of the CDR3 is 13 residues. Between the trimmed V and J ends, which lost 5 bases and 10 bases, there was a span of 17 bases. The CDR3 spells CASSREATVGAFF. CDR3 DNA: TGTGCCAGCAGCCGGGAGGCGACAGTCGGAGCTTTCTTT.

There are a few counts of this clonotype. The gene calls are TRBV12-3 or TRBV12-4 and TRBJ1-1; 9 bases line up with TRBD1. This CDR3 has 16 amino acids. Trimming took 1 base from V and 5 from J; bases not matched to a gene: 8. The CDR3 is CASSLDGQGSGTEAFF. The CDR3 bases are TGTGCCAGCAGTTTAGACGGACAGGGGTCAGGAACTGAAGCTTTCTTT.

CDR3 region: CASSLQGPDYEQYF. The CDR3 bases are TGTGCCAGCAGTTTACAGGGGCCGGACTACGAGCAGTACTTC. This chain joins TRBV7-2 and TRBJ2-7, with 7 bases that match TRBD1. From germline, CDR1 is SGHTA and CDR2 FQGNSA. The CDR3 length is 14 residues. Germline trimming cut 6 bases from V and 3 bases from J; bases unmatched to any gene: 8.

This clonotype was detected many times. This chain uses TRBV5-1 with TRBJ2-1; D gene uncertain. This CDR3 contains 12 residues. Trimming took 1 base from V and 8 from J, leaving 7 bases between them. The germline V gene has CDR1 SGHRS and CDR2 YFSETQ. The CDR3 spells CASSLSDDEQFF. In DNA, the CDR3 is TGCGCCAGCAGCTTGAGCGATGATGAGCAGTTCTTC.

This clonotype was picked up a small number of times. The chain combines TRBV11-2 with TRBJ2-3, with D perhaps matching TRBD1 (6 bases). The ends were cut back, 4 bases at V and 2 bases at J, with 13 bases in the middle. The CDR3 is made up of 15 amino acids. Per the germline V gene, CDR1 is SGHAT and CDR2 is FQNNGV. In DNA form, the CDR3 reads TGTGCCAGCAGCTCGACGGACAGCTCCACAGATACGCAGTATTTT. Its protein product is CASSSTDSSTDTQYF.

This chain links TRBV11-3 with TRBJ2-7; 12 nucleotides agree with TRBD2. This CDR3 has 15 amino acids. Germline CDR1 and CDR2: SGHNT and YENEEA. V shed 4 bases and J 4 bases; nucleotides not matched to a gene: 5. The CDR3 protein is CASSYSGLAGYEQYF. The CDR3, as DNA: TGTGCCAGCAGCTACTCGGGACTAGCGGGTTACGAGCAGTACTTC.

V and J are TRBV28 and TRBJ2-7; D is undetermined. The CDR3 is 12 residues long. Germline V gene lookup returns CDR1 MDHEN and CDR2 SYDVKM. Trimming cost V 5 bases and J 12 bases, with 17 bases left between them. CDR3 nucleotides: TGTGCCAGCAGTCCCCGGGTCTTAAGATTGTACTTC. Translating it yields CASSPRVLRLYF.

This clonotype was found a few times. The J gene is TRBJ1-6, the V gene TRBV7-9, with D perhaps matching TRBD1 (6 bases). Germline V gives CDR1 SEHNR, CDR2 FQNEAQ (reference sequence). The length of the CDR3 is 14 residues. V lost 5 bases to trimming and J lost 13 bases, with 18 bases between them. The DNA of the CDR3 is TGTGCCAGCAGCGATCGACAGGCCGGGGACCCCCTCCACTTT. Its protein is CASSDRQAGDPLHF. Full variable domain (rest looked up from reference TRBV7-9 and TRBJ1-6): DTGVSQNPRHKITKRGQNVTFRCDPISEHNRLYWYRQTLGQGPEFLTYFQNEAQLEKSRLLSDRFSAERPKGSFSTLEIQRTEQGDSAMYLCASSDRQAGDPLHFGNGTRLTVT.